This T cell receptor (beta chain) was profiled in a study of blood T cell repertoires in COVID-19. For the study at large: Whether acute or convalescent, the COVID-19 samples came from the United States, Italy and Spain. PBMCs, B-cell-depleted T cells, or T cells were the source of the cDNA or gDNA that made up the material.

This clone was recorded once. Generated by immunoSEQ multiplex PCR, the TCRdb table keeps only in-frame clones and is missing some. The table lists about 170,000 clones, about 80% of them singletons, with about 2.7% in the top ten. The germline gives CDR1 LGHDT, CDR2 YNNKEL (reference sequence). V was trimmed by 6 bases and J by 6 bases, leaving 11 bases between them. CDR3 length equals 13 residues. Sequenced input: peripheral blood. The source of this sequence is a human donor with acute or convalescent COVID-19. The donor label of this sample is uncertain. The chain couples TRBV3-1 (or the pseudogene TRBV3-2) to TRBJ2-2, with D possibly matching TRBD1 (6 bases). The CDR3 protein is CASRRRGSGELFF. CDR3 nucleotide sequence: TGTGCCAGCAGGCGCAGGGGATCCGGGGAGCTGTTTTTT.